This T cell receptor (beta chain) was recorded in a study of T cell changes during pregnancy in multiple sclerosis. TCRdb's copy holds only in-frame clones and misses some; the assay was immunoSEQ multiplex PCR. Among some 49,000 clones listed, 85% to 95% were seen once. Unmatched junction bases numbered 7, after V lost 7 bases and J lost 2 bases. Germline V CDR1 and CDR2: SGHKS, YYEKEE (reference sequence). This CDR3 spans 16 amino acids. This receptor was identified in a female donor in good health, enrolled as a control in a pregnancy study. This chain links TRBV5-5 with TRBJ1-6; 9 bases align to TRBD1. This sample comprised CD4+ T cells from peripheral blood mononuclear cells, obtained in the second trimester of pregnancy. The CDR3 coding sequence is TGTGCCAGCGGGTCCGGGACAGGGACCTATAATTCACCCCTCCACTTT. It encodes CASGSGTGTYNSPLHF.